A single sample is the source of the 21 T cell receptor beta chains below, sequenced in a study of tumor-infiltrating lymphocytes in primary liver carcinoma. The source material, 20-30 mg of unsorted bulk tissue, was used to co-extract RNA and DNA. Constant-region priming of around 490 ng total RNA yielded TCR beta cDNA. Modified slightly, ARM-PCR produced TCR beta libraries over three nested multiplex PCR rounds. Each of the first two PCR rounds ran around 10 cycles with TRBV1-TRBV30 forward and C-beta reverse primers. TCRdb fed the multiplex PCR reads into MiXCR, producing one record per CDR3 protein. The table records approximately 54,000 distinct CDR3 sequences, over 65% of them present only once. The sample comprised liver tumor tissue from sampling region 2. Regarding subset: tumor region T2, inferior pole. Every receptor here comes from a man between 40 and 49 years old with primary liver carcinoma and hepatitis B virus infection.

About this clonotype itself: One base away lies a much larger clone, so this may be a sequencing read error. J is TRBJ1-1 and V is TRBV28; D call uncertain. The CDR3 contains 13 residues. Germline loops: CDR1 MDHEN, CDR2 SYDVKM. Trimming took 6 bases from V and 2 from J, leaving 10 bases between them. CDR3 sequence reads: CASSPLANTEAFF. In DNA form, the CDR3 reads TGTGCCAGCAGCCCCTTGGCTAACACTGAAGCTTTCTTT.

For this clonotype: The junction and the germline gene differ at one end; a read error may be behind it. This sequence joins TRBV12-3 or TRBV12-4 and TRBJ2-4; no clear D. The CDR3 spans 13 residues. CDR3 region: CARSPSENGIQYF. The CDR3 DNA reads TGTGCCAGGAGCCCATCTGAGAACGGCATTCAGTACTTT.

This clonotype has more than one count but fewer than ten. A junction boundary mismatches the germline segment, possibly from a read error. This chain connects TRBV4-1 to TRBJ2-3, with 8 bases matching TRBD2. Germline V gene lookup returns CDR1 MGHRA and CDR2 YSYEKL. CDR3 length equals 15 residues. CDR3 sequence (DNA): TGCGCCAACAGCCAAGCCGGAGCGGGAGCAGATACGCAGTATTTT. Amino acids: CANSQAGAGADTQYF.

For this clonotype: At one boundary the junction diverges from the germline segment, which might be a read error. Here the CDR3 reads CASSYTETRDDRYF. The CDR3 bases are TGTGCCAGCAGTTACACCGAAACAAGGGACGACCGGTATTTC. The chain employs TRBV6-5 and TRBJ2-7; perhaps D is TRBD1 or TRBD2 (5 bases each). Germline V gene sequence: CDR1 MNHEY, CDR2 SVGAGI. The CDR3 has 14 residues.

As for this clonotype: The junction and the germline gene differ at one end; a read error may be behind it. The chain carries TRBV5-4 and TRBJ2-7; 10 positions match TRBD2. CDR1 SGHNT and CDR2 YYREEE come from the germline V gene (reference sequence). The CDR3 is made up of 15 amino acids. The CDR3 spells CESSPGLAVTYEQYF. Here the CDR3 DNA reads TGTGAAAGCAGCCCAGGACTAGCGGTAACATACGAGCAGTACTTT. The whole variable domain, remainder taken from reference TRBV5-4 and TRBJ2-7, is ETGVTQSPTHLIKTRGQQVTLRCSSQSGHNTVSWYQQALGQGPQFIFQYYREEENGRGNFPPRFSGLQFPNYSSELNVNALELDDSALYLCESSPGLAVTYEQYFGPGTRLTVT.

Remarks on this clonotype: A much larger clone sits a single nucleotide away, making a read error possible. The chain has TRBV5-1 and TRBJ2-3; 9 nucleotides line up with TRBD2. CDR1 is SGHRS and CDR2 is YFSETQ in the germline V gene. The CDR3 length is 16 residues. V lost 5 bases and J lost 6; bases outside the gene matches: 13. In DNA form, the CDR3 reads TGCGCCAGCAGACTTGGCCATAGCGGGGGTGAGGATACGCAGTATTTT. It specifies CASRLGHSGGEDTQYF.

The rearrangement uses TRBV29-1 and TRBJ2-3; D possibly matches TRBD1 or TRBD2 (5 bases each). The CDR3 is 14 residues long. Between the trimmed V and J ends, which lost 7 bases and 3 bases, there was a span of 17 bases. Germline loops: CDR1 SQVTM, CDR2 ANQGSEA. The DNA for the CDR3 is TGCAGCGCTTACCGGGGCATGGGAACAGATACGCAGTATTTT. Its translation is CSAYRGMGTDTQYF.

J is TRBJ2-1 and V is TRBV4-2; 13 nucleotides match TRBD2. This CDR3 has 16 residues. Per germline, CDR1 LGHNA and CDR2 YNFKEQ. Losses at the gene ends were 5 bases for V and 15 bases for J; bases not matched to a gene: 16. The CDR3 sequence is CASSVTGTSGDSELFF. Written as DNA, the CDR3 is TGTGCCAGCAGCGTAACCGGGACTAGCGGGGACAGTGAACTGTTCTTC.

The V and J genes are TRBV6-1 and TRBJ2-1, with 8 bases identical to TRBD2. CDR1 MNHNS and CDR2 SASEGT come from the germline V gene. The CDR3 is 16 amino acids. The V segment lost 11 bases and the J segment 8 bases; nucleotides outside the gene matches: 20. This chain's CDR3 is CACGALSTGGGDEQFF. CDR3 nucleotide sequence: TGTGCCTGCGGCGCCCTCTCCACCGGGGGGGGCGATGAGCAGTTCTTC.

A remark on this clonotype: At one boundary the junction diverges from the germline segment, which might be a read error. The chain combines TRBV6-1 with TRBJ1-6; D is undetermined. Looked up from germline, CDR1 is MNHNS and CDR2 is SASEGT. The CDR3 spans 15 residues. The CDR3 loop reads CTSSEMVSGRSPLHF. The CDR3 nucleotides read TGTACCAGCAGTGAGATGGTCTCCGGGAGGTCACCCCTCCACTTT.

This clonotype was observed once. No conserved phenylalanine or tryptophan is present at the end of the CDR3, so a read error is the likely explanation. The CDR3 spells CASTIGRVNQETQYL. CDR3 DNA sequence: TGTGCCAGCACTATAGGACGGGTTAATCAAGAGACCCAGTACCTC. This sequence joins TRBV6-1 and TRBJ2-5, with D uncertain. The V gene lost 7 bases and the J gene lost 2 bases, with 17 bases spanning the gap. CDR1 and CDR2 (germline): MNHNS, SASEGT. The CDR3 extends over 15 amino acids.

In the case of this clonotype: One end of the junction is discordant with germline, which a read error may explain. This chain links TRBV6-6 with TRBJ1-6; D remains ambiguous. Germline V lookup: CDR1 MNHNY, CDR2 SVGAGI (reference sequence). The length of the CDR3 is 13 residues. The CDR3: CASNTKGRSSLHF. CDR3 nucleotide sequence: TGTGCCAGCAATACGAAAGGGCGTTCATCCCTCCACTTT.

Concerning this clonotype itself: One end of the junction does not line up with germline, which may come from a read error. The CDR3 nucleotides read TGTGCAAGCAGGTCAGGGGACGGATCCGGGGCCAACGTCCTGACTTTC. Amino acid sequence: CASRSGDGSGANVLTF. The chain recombines TRBV6-5 with TRBJ2-6, with D possibly TRBD1 on 6 matching bases. Germline CDR1 reads MNHEY; CDR2 reads SVGAGI. CDR3 length equals 16 residues.

A note on this clonotype: Mismatch with germline at one junction end may stem from a read error. The chain combines TRBV6-2 or TRBV6-3 with TRBJ2-1, with D tentatively TRBD1 or TRBD2 (5 bases each). CDR1 is MNHEY and CDR2 is SVGEGT in the germline V gene. The CDR3 covers 14 residues. In DNA, the CDR3 is TGTGCCAGCGGTACCGGGACCTCCTACAATAAGCAGTTCTTC. The encoded protein is CASGTGTSYNKQFF.

On this clonotype itself: Possible read error: a much larger clone is one base away. J is TRBJ2-7 and V is TRBV21-1; TRBD1, the table's D call, lacks a check against the DNA. TRBV21-1 is noted as a pseudogene. This CDR3 region has 16 residues. Here the CDR3 reads CANSSAIHRTLGEQYF. The DNA of the CDR3 is TGTGCCAACAGCAGCGCCATACACAGGACGCTTGGGGAGCAGTACTTC.

This clonotype was counted only a few times. V and J are TRBV11-2 and TRBJ2-7; D may be TRBD2 (6 bases). CDR3 size: 13 residues. CDR1 is SGHAT and CDR2 is FQNNGV in the germline V gene. DNA of the CDR3: TGTGCTAACGGCAGCGGGTCTTTATGGGAGCAGTACTTC. The encoded protein is CANGSGSLWEQYF.

Worth noting for this clonotype: The germline gene is not matched at one end of the junction; a read error may be the cause. The chain employs TRBV5-1 and TRBJ2-2; TRBD2 is a possible D gene (5 bases). This CDR3 comprises 16 residues. Germline V gene lookup returns CDR1 SGHRS and CDR2 YFSETQ. CDR3 protein: CASSPPRSTNTGELSF. The CDR3, as DNA: TGCGCCAGCAGCCCCCCCCGGAGTACCAACACCGGGGAGCTGTCTTTT.

Note on this clonotype: Germline and junction disagree at one end, which may indicate a read error. The chain recombines TRBV7-2 with TRBJ2-7; 12 nucleotides align to TRBD2. Germline V CDR1 and CDR2: SGHTA, FQGNSA. The CDR3 consists of 14 residues. CDR3 sequence reads: CASSRTSGTYEQYF. The CDR3, as DNA: TGTGCCAGCAGCCGGACTAGCGGGACCTATGAGCAGTACTTC.

Comment on this clonotype: At one of its ends the junction is not consistent with the germline gene, which may arise from a read error. The chain uses TRBV30 and TRBJ1-5; maybe TRBD1 (5 bases). CDR1 and CDR2 from the germline V gene are GTSNPN and SVGIG (reference sequence). This CDR3 has 15 amino acids. The DNA for the CDR3 is TGTACCTGGAGTGTAATGGGACGGTTCAATCAGCCCCAGCATTTT. It specifies CTWSVMGRFNQPQHF.

The rearrangement links TRBV5-1 to TRBJ2-7, with D possibly TRBD1 on 5 matching bases. The CDR3 consists of 15 residues. Trimming took off 1 base at V and 6 bases at J, with 17 bases between the two ends. Per the germline V gene, CDR1 is SGHRS and CDR2 is YFSETQ. CDR3 sequence: CASSLQADSVCEQYF. CDR3 coding DNA: TGCGCCAGCAGCTTGCAGGCCGACAGTGTCTGCGAGCAGTACTTC.

About this clonotype itself: Without the conserved terminal phenylalanine or tryptophan, this CDR3 likely stems from a read error. The J gene is TRBJ2-3, the V gene TRBV28, with 13 positions matching TRBD2. The CDR3 has 15 residues. Germline V gives CDR1 MDHEN, CDR2 SYDVKM. For the CDR3, the DNA is TGTTCCAGCAGCTACGGACTAGCGGGAGAAGATACGCAGTATTCT. It codes for CSSSYGLAGEDTQYS.